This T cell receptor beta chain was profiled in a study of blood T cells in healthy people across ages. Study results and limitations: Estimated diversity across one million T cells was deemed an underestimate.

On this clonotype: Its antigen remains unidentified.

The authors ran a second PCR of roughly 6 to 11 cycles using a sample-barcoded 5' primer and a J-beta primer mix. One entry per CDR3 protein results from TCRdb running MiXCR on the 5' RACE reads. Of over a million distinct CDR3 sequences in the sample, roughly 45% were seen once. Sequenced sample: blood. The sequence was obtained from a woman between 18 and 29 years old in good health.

In DNA, the CDR3 is TGCGCCAGCAGCTTAGCGGGGGGGCCCGATGAGCAGTTCTTC. This gives the protein CASSLAGGPDEQFF. This chain uses TRBV5-1 with TRBJ2-1; the match to TRBD2 covers 10 bases. The germline V gene encodes CDR1 SGHRS and CDR2 YFSETQ. V lost 2 bases to trimming and J lost 8 bases; unmatched junction nucleotides: 4. The CDR3 covers 14 residues.